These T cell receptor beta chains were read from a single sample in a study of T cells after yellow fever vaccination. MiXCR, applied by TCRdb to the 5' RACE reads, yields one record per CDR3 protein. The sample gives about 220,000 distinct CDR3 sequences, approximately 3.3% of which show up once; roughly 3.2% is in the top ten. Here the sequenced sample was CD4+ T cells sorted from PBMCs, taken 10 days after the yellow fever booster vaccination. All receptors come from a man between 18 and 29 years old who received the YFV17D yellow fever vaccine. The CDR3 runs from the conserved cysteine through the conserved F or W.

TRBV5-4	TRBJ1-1	CASSKDVNTEAFF
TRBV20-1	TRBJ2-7	CSASTQEVYEQYF
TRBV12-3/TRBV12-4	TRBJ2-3	CASSFGTDTQYF
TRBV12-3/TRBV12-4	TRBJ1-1	CASSSSDIMNTEAFF
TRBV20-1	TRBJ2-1	CSATAGGPPREQFF
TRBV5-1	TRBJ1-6	CASSHDRGKARSPLHF
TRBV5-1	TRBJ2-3	CASSPPGADTQYF
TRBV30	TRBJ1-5	CAWSGGRNQPQHF
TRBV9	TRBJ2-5	CASSERLGRGPIETQYF
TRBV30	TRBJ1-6	CAWSSGGTYNSPLHF
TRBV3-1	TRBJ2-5	CASSQLGLPQETQYF
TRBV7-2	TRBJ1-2	CASSFNVGSVPANKGYTF
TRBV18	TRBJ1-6	CASSPTSQSGSPLHF
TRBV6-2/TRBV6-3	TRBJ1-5	CASSEVGNQPQHF